The 4 T cell receptor beta chains presented below share a single source sample, sequenced in a study of cytotoxic CD8 clonotypes in ibrutinib-treated CLL. This table comes from immunoSEQ multiplex PCR, and its TCRdb copy is limited to in-frame clones, with some not included. The sample holds tens of thousands of clones, 90% seen once. Source: PBMCs, taken after 12 months of ibrutinib treatment. These receptors all come from a human donor with chronic lymphocytic leukemia.

The chain recombines TRBV19 with TRBJ1-2, with D possibly matching TRBD1 (5 bases). The V end was cut by 7 bases, the J end by 4 bases, with 19 bases between. This CDR3 is 15 amino acids long. The germline gives CDR1 LNHDA, CDR2 SQIVND (reference sequence). The CDR3 reads CASTDAAGEGYGYTF. CDR3 DNA: TGTGCCAGTACCGATGCTGCGGGGGAGGGCTATGGCTACACCTTC.

The rearrangement joins TRBV5-1 to TRBJ2-1; 10 bases line up with TRBD2. J was trimmed by 7 bases and V by 2 bases; bases with no gene match: 9. This CDR3 comprises 16 residues. Germline CDR1 SGHRS, CDR2 YFSETQ. The CDR3 reads CASSLAGGYPDNEQFF. The CDR3 DNA reads as TGCGCCAGCAGCTTAGCGGGAGGGTATCCTGATAATGAGCAGTTCTTC.

V and J are TRBV29-1 and TRBJ2-3, with 8 bases lining up with TRBD1. This CDR3 comprises 13 residues. CDR1 SQVTM and CDR2 ANQGSEA come from the germline V gene. J gave up 5 bases and V 3 bases, and 4 bases lay outside the gene matches. The DNA of the CDR3 is TGCAGCGTTGACAGGGGGCTAGGAGATACGCAGTATTTT. Its translation: CSVDRGLGDTQYF.

This clone appeared a single time. The rearrangement uses TRBV11-3 and TRBJ2-5; 10 positions agree with TRBD2. The CDR3 is 15 residues long. Trimming cost V 5 bases and J 3 bases; bases outside gene matches: 6. Germline V CDR1 and CDR2: SGHNT, YENEEA. The CDR3 loop is CASSPSGSRKETQYF. CDR3 coding DNA: TGTGCCAGCAGCCCTAGCGGGAGTAGGAAAGAGACCCAGTACTTC.